This passage covers 11 T cell receptor beta chains from one sample sequenced in a study of shared clonotypes between healthy human individuals. Using immunoSEQ multiplex PCR, the repertoire was profiled, and TCRdb retains in-frame clones only, with some absent. The profile shows about 1 million clones, about 74% of them singletons. Sequenced material: memory CD4+ T cells sorted from blood. Subset denoted: CD45RA-negative fraction. The receptors come from a man between 18 and 29 years old in good health.

On this clone: Distinct nucleotide sequences in the sample also encode this CDR3. The chain uses TRBV7-2 and TRBJ1-1; D remains unclear. Trimming stripped 3 bases from V and 0 bases from J, with 11 bases between. The germline V gene has CDR1 SGHTA and CDR2 FQGNSA. CDR3 length equals 15 residues. This CDR3 reads CASSLGAGMNTEAFF. The CDR3 DNA reads TGTGCCAGCAGCTTGGGTGCGGGGATGAACACTGAAGCTTTCTTT.

This clone was picked up one time. This chain joins TRBV11-1 and TRBJ2-2; D gene ambiguous. The germline gives CDR1 SGHAT, CDR2 FQDESV (reference sequence). The CDR3 loop spans 14 amino acids. Trimming cost V 4 bases and J 0 bases, with 6 bases left between them. For the CDR3, the DNA is TGTGCCAGCAGCTCATATACGAACACCGGGGAGCTGTTTTTT. It translates to CASSSYTNTGELFF.

The chain links TRBV29-1 to TRBJ2-3; D may be TRBD1 or TRBD2 (6 bases each). From germline, CDR1 is SQVTM and CDR2 ANQGSEA. V was clipped by 3 bases and J by 2 bases, with 9 bases between them. The CDR3 spans 13 residues. CDR3 protein: CSVDWGATDTQYF. The CDR3 DNA reads as TGCAGCGTTGATTGGGGGGCCACAGATACGCAGTATTTT.

This clone was counted between two and nine times. The chain uses TRBV6-1 and TRBJ1-1; D is undetermined. Per the germline V gene, CDR1 is MNHNS and CDR2 is SASEGT. This CDR3 comprises 12 residues. Deletions cut 5 bases from V and 6 bases from J, with 10 bases between. The CDR3 bases are TGTGCCAGCAGTACGGGGAGGGCTGAAGCTTTCTTT. Translating gives CASSTGRAEAFF.

This clone was found a few times. The gene calls are TRBV2 and TRBJ2-2, with TRBD1 matching 10 bases. CDR3 size: 17 residues. Trimming cost V 8 bases and J 8 bases; bases outside gene matches: 17. Germline V gene data show CDR1 as SNHLY and CDR2 as FYNNEI. The CDR3 reads CASGQTGGSPLAGELFF. In DNA form, the CDR3 reads TGTGCCAGCGGACAGACAGGGGGCTCCCCCTTGGCGGGGGAGCTGTTTTTT.

V and J are TRBV28 and TRBJ2-2, with 7 bases identical to TRBD2. The trim removed 7 bases at V and 3 bases at J, leaving 5 bases unmatched. CDR1 is MDHEN and CDR2 is SYDVKM in the germline V gene. The CDR3 runs 14 residues. As DNA, the CDR3 is TGTGCCAGCACCCGGGACTATTACACCGGGGAGCTGTTTTTT. Protein: CASTRDYYTGELFF.

This clone showed up just once. The rearrangement uses TRBV5-8 and TRBJ2-2; D call uncertain. CDR1 is SGHTS, CDR2 YDEGEE, per germline. This CDR3 region has 13 residues. V was trimmed by 3 bases and J by 2 bases, leaving 5 bases between them. The CDR3 sequence is CASSSYNTGELFF. DNA for the CDR3: TGTGCCAGCAGCTCGTATAACACCGGGGAGCTGTTTTTT.

The chain links TRBV5-6 to TRBJ1-2, with D tentatively TRBD1 (5 bases). The CDR3 totals 13 residues. Germline V lookup: CDR1 SGHDT, CDR2 YYEEEE. Trimming shortened V by 2 bases and J by 7 bases, and 12 bases separated the two germline ends. The CDR3 DNA is TGTGCCAGCAGCTTACGCCAGGGTCGTGGCTACACCTTC. It translates to CASSLRQGRGYTF.

The CDR3 nucleotides are TGTGCCAGCAGTCCCGCGGGGGTGGATTCACCCCTCCACTTT. This translates into CASSPAGVDSPLHF. This chain uses TRBV6-1 with TRBJ1-6; the D gene is possibly TRBD1 (5 bases). V lost 5 bases, J lost 8 bases, and 13 bases lay in between. The CDR3 length is 14 residues. Germline lookup yields CDR1 MNHNS and CDR2 SASEGT.

The rearrangement links TRBV27 to TRBJ2-1; 8 bases map to TRBD2. In germline, CDR1 is MNHEY, CDR2 SMNVEV (reference sequence). With V trimmed by 7 bases and J by 6 bases, 5 bases remained unmatched. This CDR3 region has 13 residues. In nucleotides, the CDR3 is TGTGCCAGCACCCCGGGAGGGGGCAATGAGCAGTTCTTC. Its translation: CASTPGGGNEQFF.

The chain carries TRBV28 and TRBJ1-3; 7 nucleotides agree with TRBD1. The germline gives CDR1 MDHEN, CDR2 SYDVKM. V dropped 7 bases and J dropped 3; count of bases not matched to a gene: 9. This CDR3 region has 15 residues. The CDR3 loop reads CASNAGGVIGNTIYF. The CDR3 DNA follows: TGTGCCAGCAATGCAGGGGGTGTTATTGGAAACACCATATATTTT.